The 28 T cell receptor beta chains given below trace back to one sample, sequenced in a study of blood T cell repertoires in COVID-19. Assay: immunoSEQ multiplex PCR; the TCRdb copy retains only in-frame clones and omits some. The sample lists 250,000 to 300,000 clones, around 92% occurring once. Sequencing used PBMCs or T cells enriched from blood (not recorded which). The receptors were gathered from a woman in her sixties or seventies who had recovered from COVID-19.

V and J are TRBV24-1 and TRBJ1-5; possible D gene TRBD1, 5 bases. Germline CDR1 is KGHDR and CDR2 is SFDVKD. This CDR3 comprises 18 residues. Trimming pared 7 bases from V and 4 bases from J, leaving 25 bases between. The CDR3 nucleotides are TGTGCCACCAGAAAACCACCTCCGACAGAGAAAAAAAATCAGCCCCAGCATTTT. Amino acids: CATRKPPPTEKKNQPQHF.

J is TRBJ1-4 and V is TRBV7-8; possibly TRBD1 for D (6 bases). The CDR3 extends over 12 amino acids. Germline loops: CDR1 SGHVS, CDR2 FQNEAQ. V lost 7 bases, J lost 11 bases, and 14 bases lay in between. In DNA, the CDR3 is TGTGCCAGCAATCCAGGGGCAGGGAAACTGTTTTTT. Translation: CASNPGAGKLFF.

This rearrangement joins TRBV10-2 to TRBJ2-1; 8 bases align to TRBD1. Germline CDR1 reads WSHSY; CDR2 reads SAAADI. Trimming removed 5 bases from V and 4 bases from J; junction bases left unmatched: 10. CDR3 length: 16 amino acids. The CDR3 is CASSSRQGLRYNEQFF. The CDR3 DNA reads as TGCGCCAGCAGTTCCAGACAGGGGTTAAGGTACAATGAGCAGTTCTTC.

The CDR3 bases are TGTGCCAGCAGTTTACCCTTCGACACAGGGGTGGGAGGCTACACCTTC. Amino acids: CASSLPFDTGVGGYTF. This chain links TRBV28 with TRBJ1-2, with 7 bases that match TRBD1. The CDR3 loop spans 16 amino acids. Germline lookup yields CDR1 MDHEN and CDR2 SYDVKM. J lost 8 bases, V lost 2 bases, and 14 bases had no gene match.

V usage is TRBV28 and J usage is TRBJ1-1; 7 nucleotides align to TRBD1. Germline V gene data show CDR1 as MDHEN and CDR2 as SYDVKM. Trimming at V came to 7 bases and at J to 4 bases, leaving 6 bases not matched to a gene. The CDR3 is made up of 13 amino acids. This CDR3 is CASTSGGSTEAFF. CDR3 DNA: TGTGCCAGCACCTCAGGGGGAAGCACTGAAGCTTTCTTT. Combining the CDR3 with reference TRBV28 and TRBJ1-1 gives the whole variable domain DVKVTQSSRYLVKRTGEKVFLECVQDMDHENMFWYRQDPGLGLRLIYFSYDVKMKEKGDIPEGYSVSREKKERFSLILESASTNQTSMYLCASTSGGSTEAFFGQGTRLTVV.

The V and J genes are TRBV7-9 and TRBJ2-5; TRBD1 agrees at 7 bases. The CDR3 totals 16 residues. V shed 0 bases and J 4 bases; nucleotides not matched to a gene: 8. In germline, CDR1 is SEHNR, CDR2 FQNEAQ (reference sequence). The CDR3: CASSLAQGETGETQYF. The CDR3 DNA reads TGTGCCAGCAGCTTAGCGCAGGGGGAAACTGGAGAGACCCAGTACTTC.

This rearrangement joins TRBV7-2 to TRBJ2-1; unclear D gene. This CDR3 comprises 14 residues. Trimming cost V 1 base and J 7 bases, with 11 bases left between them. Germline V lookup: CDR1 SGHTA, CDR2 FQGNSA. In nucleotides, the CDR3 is TGTGCCAGCAGCTTAGGAAATAGTGGTAATGAGCAGTTCTTC. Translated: CASSLGNSGNEQFF.

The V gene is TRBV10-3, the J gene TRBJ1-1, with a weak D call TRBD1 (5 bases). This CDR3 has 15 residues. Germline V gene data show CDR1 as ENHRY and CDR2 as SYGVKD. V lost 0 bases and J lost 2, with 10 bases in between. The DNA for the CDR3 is TGTGCCATCAGTGAGTCGTCAGGGCGTAACACTGAAGCTTTCTTT. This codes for CAISESSGRNTEAFF.

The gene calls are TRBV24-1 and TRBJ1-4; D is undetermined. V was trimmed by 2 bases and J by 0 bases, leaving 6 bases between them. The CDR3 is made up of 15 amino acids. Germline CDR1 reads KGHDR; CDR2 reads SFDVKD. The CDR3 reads CATSDSRTTNEKLFF. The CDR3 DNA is TGTGCCACCAGTGATTCGAGGACAACTAATGAAAAACTGTTTTTT.

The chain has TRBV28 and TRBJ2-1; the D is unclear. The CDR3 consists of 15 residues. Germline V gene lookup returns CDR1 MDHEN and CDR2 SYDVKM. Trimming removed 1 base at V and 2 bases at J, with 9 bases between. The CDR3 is CASSLLPGTYNEQFF. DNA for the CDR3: TGTGCCAGCAGTTTATTACCAGGCACCTACAATGAGCAGTTCTTC.

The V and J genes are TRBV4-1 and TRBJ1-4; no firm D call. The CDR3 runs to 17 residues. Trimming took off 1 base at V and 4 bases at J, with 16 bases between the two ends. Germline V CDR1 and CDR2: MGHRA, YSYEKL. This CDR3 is CASSQAPMGRINEKLFF. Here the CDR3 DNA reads TGCGCCAGCAGCCAAGCCCCAATGGGCAGGATTAATGAAAAACTGTTTTTT.

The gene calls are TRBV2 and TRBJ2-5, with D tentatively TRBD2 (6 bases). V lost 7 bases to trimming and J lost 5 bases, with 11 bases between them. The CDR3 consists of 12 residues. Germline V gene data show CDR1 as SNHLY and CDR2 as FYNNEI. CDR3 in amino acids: CASKGSGETQYF. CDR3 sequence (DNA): TGTGCCAGCAAGGGTAGCGGTGAGACCCAGTACTTC.

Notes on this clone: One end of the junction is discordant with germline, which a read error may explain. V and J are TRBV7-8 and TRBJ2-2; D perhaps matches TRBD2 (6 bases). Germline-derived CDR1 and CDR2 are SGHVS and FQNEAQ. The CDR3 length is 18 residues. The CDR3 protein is CASSRERRGGWDTGELFF. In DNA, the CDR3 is TGTGCTAGCAGCCGAGAGAGGCGGGGTGGTTGGGACACCGGGGAGCTGTTTTTT. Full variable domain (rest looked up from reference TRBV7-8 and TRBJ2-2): GAGVSQSPRYKVAKRGQDVALRCDPISGHVSLFWYQQALGQGPEFLTYFQNEAQLDKSGLPSDRFFAERPEGSVSTLKIQRTQQEDSAVYLCASSRERRGGWDTGELFFGEGSRLTVL.

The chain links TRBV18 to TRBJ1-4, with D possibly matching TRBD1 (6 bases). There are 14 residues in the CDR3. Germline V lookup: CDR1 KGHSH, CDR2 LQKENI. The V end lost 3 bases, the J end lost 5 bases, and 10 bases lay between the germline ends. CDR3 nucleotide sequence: TGTGCCAGCTCACCGAGCACAGGGAATGAAAAACTGTTTTTT. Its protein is CASSPSTGNEKLFF.

CDR3 coding DNA: TGCGCCAGCAGCTTGTTTGGGACAGGGGACGAAAAACTGTTTTTT. It is translated as CASSLFGTGDEKLFF. This sequence joins TRBV5-1 and TRBJ1-4; 10 bases agree with TRBD1. V lost 1 base to trimming and J lost 8 bases; unmatched junction nucleotides: 5. Per germline, CDR1 SGHRS and CDR2 YFSETQ. This CDR3 spans 15 amino acids.

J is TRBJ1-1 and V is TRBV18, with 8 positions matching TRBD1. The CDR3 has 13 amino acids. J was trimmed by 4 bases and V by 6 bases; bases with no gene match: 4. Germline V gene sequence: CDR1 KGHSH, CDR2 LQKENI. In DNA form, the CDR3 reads TGTGCCAGCTCTGATACAGGGGGCACTGAAGCTTTCTTT. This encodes CASSDTGGTEAFF.

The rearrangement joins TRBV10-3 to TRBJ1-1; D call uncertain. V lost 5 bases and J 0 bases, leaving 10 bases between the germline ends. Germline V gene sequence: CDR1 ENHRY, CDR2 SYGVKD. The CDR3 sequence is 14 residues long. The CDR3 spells CAISQTLMNTEAFF. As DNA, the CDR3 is TGTGCCATCAGTCAGACACTTATGAACACTGAAGCTTTCTTT.

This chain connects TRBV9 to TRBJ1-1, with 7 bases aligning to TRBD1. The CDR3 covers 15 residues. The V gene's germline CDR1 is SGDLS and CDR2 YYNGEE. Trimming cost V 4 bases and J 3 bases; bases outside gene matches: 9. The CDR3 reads CASSHKTGSYTEAFF. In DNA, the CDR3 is TGTGCCAGCAGCCATAAGACAGGGTCTTACACTGAAGCTTTCTTT.

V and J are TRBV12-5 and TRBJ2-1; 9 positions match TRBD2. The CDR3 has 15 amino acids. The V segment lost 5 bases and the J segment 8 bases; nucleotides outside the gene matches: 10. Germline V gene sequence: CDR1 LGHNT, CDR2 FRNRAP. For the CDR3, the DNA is TGTGCTAGTGGTCCCGGGACTAGCAATCGGGATGAGCAGTTCTTC. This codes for CASGPGTSNRDEQFF.

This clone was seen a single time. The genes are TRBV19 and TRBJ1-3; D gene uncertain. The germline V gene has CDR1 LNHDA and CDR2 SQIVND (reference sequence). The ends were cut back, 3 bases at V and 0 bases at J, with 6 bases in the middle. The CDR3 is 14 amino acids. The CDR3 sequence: CASSMRNSGNTIYF. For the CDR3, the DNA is TGTGCCAGTAGTATGAGAAACTCTGGAAACACCATATATTTT.

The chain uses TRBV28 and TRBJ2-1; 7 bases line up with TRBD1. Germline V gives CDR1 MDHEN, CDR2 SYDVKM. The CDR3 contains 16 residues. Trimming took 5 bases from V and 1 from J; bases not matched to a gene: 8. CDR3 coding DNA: TGTGCCAGCAGTCTCAGGGGGACGGGGTCCTACAATGAGCAGTTCTTC. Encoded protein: CASSLRGTGSYNEQFF.

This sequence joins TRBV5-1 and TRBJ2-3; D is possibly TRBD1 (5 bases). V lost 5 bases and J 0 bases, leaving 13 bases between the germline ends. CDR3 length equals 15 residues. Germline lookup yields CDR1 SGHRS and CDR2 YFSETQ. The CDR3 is CASRQQGSSTDTQYF. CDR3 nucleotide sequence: TGCGCCAGCAGGCAGCAGGGTTCTAGCACAGATACGCAGTATTTT.

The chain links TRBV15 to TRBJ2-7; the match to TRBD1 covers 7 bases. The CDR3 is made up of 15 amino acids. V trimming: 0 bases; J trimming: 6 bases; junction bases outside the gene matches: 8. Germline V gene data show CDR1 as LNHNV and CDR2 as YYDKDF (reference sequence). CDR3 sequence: CATSREQGNFGEQYF. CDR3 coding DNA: TGTGCCACCAGCAGAGAACAGGGGAATTTCGGCGAGCAGTACTTC.

CDR3 amino acids: CASRKTEPGEKLFF. CDR3 nucleotide sequence: TGCGCCAGCAGGAAAACAGAACCGGGAGAAAAACTGTTTTTT. V and J are TRBV10-2 and TRBJ1-4; D gene unclear. Germline V lookup: CDR1 WSHSY, CDR2 SAAADI. The CDR3 runs 14 residues. Trimming pared 6 bases from V and 8 bases from J, leaving 16 bases between.

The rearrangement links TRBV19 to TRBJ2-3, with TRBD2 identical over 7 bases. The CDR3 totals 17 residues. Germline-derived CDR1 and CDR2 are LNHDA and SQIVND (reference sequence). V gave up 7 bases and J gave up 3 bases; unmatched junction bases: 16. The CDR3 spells CASNPSLGSGGTDTQYF. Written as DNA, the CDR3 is TGTGCCAGTAACCCTTCTTTGGGGTCGGGGGGAACAGATACGCAGTATTTT.

The CDR3 reads CSVDAGGGEKLFF. The DNA for the CDR3 is TGCAGCGTTGATGCTGGGGGAGGTGAAAAACTGTTTTTT. The V gene is TRBV29-1, the J gene TRBJ1-4; a weak D match, TRBD1 (5 bases). V lost 3 bases and J 7 bases, leaving 12 bases between the germline ends. The CDR3 has 13 residues. Germline assignment: CDR1 SQVTM and CDR2 ANQGSEA.

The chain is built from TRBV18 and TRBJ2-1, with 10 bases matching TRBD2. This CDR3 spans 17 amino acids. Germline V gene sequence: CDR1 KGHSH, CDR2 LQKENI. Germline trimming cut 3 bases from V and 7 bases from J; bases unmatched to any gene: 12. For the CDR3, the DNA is TGTGCCAGCTCACCCTCGACGGAACTAGCGGGGTTGAATGAGCAGTTCTTC. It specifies CASSPSTELAGLNEQFF.

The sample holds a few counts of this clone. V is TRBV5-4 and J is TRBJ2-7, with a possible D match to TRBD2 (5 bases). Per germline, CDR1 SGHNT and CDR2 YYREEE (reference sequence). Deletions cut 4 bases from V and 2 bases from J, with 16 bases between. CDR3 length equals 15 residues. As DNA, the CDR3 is TGTGCCAGCAGCCGTCGCCTAGCTGTCCCCTACGAGCAGTACTTC. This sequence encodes CASSRRLAVPYEQYF.